This TCR beta chain was identified in a study of cytomegalovirus exposure and HLA in healthy donors. Study-level findings and limits: A link between a missense DCLRE1C variant and TCR beta V- and J-gene trimming emerged from a later analysis.

Of note for this clone: Its antigen is not identified.

This CDR3 region has 13 residues. V gave up 7 bases and J gave up 3 bases, with 10 bases separating them. Germline CDR1 reads MNHNY; CDR2 reads SVGAGI (reference sequence). The PCR made use of 60 Vbeta and 13 Jbeta primers. TCRdb's table, derived via immunoSEQ multiplex PCR, lists solely in-frame clones and lacks some. The sample features 150,000 or so clones, with roughly 1.3% in its top ten. The receptor was isolated from a woman aged 60-75 years in good health and CMV-seronegative. Sequenced input: PBMCs. The rearrangement joins TRBV6-6 to TRBJ1-3, with D possibly TRBD1 on 6 matching bases. In DNA, the CDR3 is TGTGCCAGCAATCACAGGGTTGGAAACACCATATATTTT. It specifies CASNHRVGNTIYF.